The rows below give T cell receptor beta chains drawn from one sample of a study of PD-1 blockade in classical Hodgkin lymphoma. The assay was immunoSEQ multiplex PCR, and TCRdb's table has in-frame clones only and misses some. The sample holds tens of thousands of clones, around 90% seen once. The source material was peripheral blood mononuclear cells (PBMCs), sampled before the fourth cycle of nivolumab. These receptors all come from a human donor with classical Hodgkin lymphoma. Both conserved end residues are part of each CDR3. Each record gives: J gene, clone size, D gene, V gene, CDR3 protein, CDR3 DNA. A D gene is named only where the DNA matches it firmly. Size values are once, few and many counts, or a class for expanded clones, and some rows have none.

>TRBJ1-1|NA|NA|TRBV5-1
CASSLALGGGNTEAFF
TGCGCCAGCAGCTTGGCTCTGGGTGGGGGGAACACTGAAGCTTTCTTT
>TRBJ1-4|NA|NA|TRBV27
CASSFQGLSTNEKLFF
TGTGCCAGCAGTTTCCAGGGGTTGTCAACTAATGAAAAACTGTTTTTT
>TRBJ2-3|NA|NA|TRBV5-1
CASSLVGRTSTDTQYF
TGCGCCAGCAGCTTGGTAGGTCGGACTAGCACAGATACGCAGTATTTT
>TRBJ1-5|NA|NA|TRBV9
CASSVGPSNQPQHF
TGTGCCAGCAGCGTAGGACCAAGCAATCAGCCCCAGCATTTT
>TRBJ2-1|NA|TRBD2|TRBV27
CASSRQGGLTSGVKNNEQFF
TGTGCCAGCAGTCGACAAGGGGGTCTCACTAGCGGGGTGAAAAACAATGAGCAGTTCTTC
>TRBJ1-1|few|NA|TRBV19
CASSISPWSSEAFF
TGTGCCAGTAGTATTTCCCCTTGGAGCTCTGAAGCTTTCTTT
>TRBJ2-7|NA|NA|TRBV27
CASSSYKAGSNEQYF
TGTGCCAGCTCAAGTTACAAGGCAGGGTCTAACGAGCAGTACTTC
>TRBJ1-6|NA|NA|TRBV6-6
CASSFSRDGNSPLHF
TGTGCCAGCAGCTTCAGCCGGGACGGAAATTCACCCCTCCACTTT
>TRBJ2-1|NA|TRBD2|TRBV4-1
CASSLLAGGPGDEQFF
TGCGCCAGCAGCCTCTTAGCGGGGGGGCCGGGCGATGAGCAGTTCTTC
>TRBJ1-3|NA|TRBD1|TRBV6-6
CASNDRGLGTGNTIYF
TGTGCCAGCAACGACAGGGGGTTGGGTACTGGAAACACCATATATTTT
>TRBJ1-1|NA|TRBD1|TRBV5-1
CASSQDREGAFF
TGCGCCAGCAGCCAAGACAGGGAAGGAGCTTTCTTT
>TRBJ2-6|NA|NA|TRBV19
CASQTVSGANVLTF
TGTGCCAGTCAAACGGTCTCTGGGGCCAACGTCCTGACTTTC
>TRBJ2-7|NA|NA|TRBV6-6
CASSSPDSSYEQYF
TGTGCCAGCAGTTCCCCCGACAGCTCCTACGAGCAGTACTTC
>TRBJ2-7|NA|NA|TRBV11-2
CASSLDLLYEQYF
TGTGCCAGCAGCTTAGATCTTTTGTACGAGCAGTACTTC
>TRBJ2-4|once|TRBD1|TRBV2
CASSGGQGPKNIQYF
TGTGCCAGCAGTGGGGGACAGGGACCCAAAAACATTCAGTACTTC
>TRBJ1-1|once|NA|TRBV7-8
CASSSGGSDYTEAFF
TGTGCCAGCAGCTCCGGCGGGTCCGACTACACTGAAGCTTTCTTT
>TRBJ2-1|NA|NA|TRBV28
CASRWGNEQFF
TGTGCCAGCAGGTGGGGGAATGAGCAGTTCTTC
>TRBJ1-2|NA|NA|TRBV5-1
CASSPEGDYGYTF
TGCGCCAGCAGCCCGGAGGGGGACTATGGCTACACCTTC
>TRBJ2-1|few|NA|TRBV7-9
CASSSWSKDYNEQFF
TGTGCCAGCAGTAGTTGGTCAAAGGACTACAATGAGCAGTTCTTC
>TRBJ1-1|few|NA|TRBV30
CAWSGLVNTEAFF
TGTGCCTGGAGTGGCTTGGTGAACACTGAAGCTTTCTTT
>TRBJ1-4|NA|NA|TRBV5-1
CASSTGTPGIEKLFF
TGCGCCAGCAGCACGGGAACTCCCGGGATAGAAAAACTGTTTTTT
>TRBJ1-5|once|NA|TRBV5-1
CASSLAGGDNQPQHF
TGCGCCAGCAGCTTGGCTGGGGGGGATAATCAGCCCCAGCATTTT
>TRBJ1-3|few|NA|TRBV6-5
CATSSGFSGNTIYF
TGTGCCACCTCATCGGGATTCTCTGGAAACACCATATATTTT
>TRBJ2-3|NA|TRBD2|TRBV5-1
CASSLERGDTDTQYF
TGCGCCAGCAGCTTAGAGCGGGGGGACACAGATACGCAGTATTTT
>TRBJ2-6|NA|TRBD1|TRBV6-5
CASRVGQTGANVLTF
TGTGCCAGCAGGGTGGGACAGACTGGGGCCAACGTCCTGACTTTC
>TRBJ2-1|NA|NA|TRBV6-6
CASSDEGNEQFF
TGTGCCAGCAGTGACGAGGGGAATGAGCAGTTCTTC
>TRBJ2-7|once|NA|TRBV7-6
CASSLGQIYEQYF
TGTGCCAGCAGCTTGGGGCAGATCTACGAGCAGTACTTC
>TRBJ1-4|NA|NA|TRBV5-1
CASSFGETNEKLFF
TGCGCCAGCAGCTTCGGGGAGACTAATGAAAAACTGTTTTTT
>TRBJ1-4|once|TRBD1|TRBV9
CASSGSGTGAEKLFF
TGTGCCAGCAGCGGTTCAGGGACAGGGGCCGAAAAACTGTTTTTT
>TRBJ1-6|NA|TRBD1|TRBV5-1
CASSLGTGESPLHF
TGCGCCAGCAGCTTGGGGACAGGGGAGTCACCCCTCCACTTT
>TRBJ2-7|NA|NA|TRBV5-1
CASRGGSYEQYF
TGCGCCAGCAGGGGGGGCTCCTACGAGCAGTACTTC
>TRBJ1-2|NA|NA|TRBV6-1
CASSENVDRYYGYTF
TGTGCCAGCAGTGAAAACGTTGACAGATACTATGGCTACACCTTC
>TRBJ1-6|few|NA|TRBV14
CASSQQTSGYSPLHF
TGTGCCAGCAGCCAACAGACAAGCGGCTATTCACCCCTCCACTTT
>TRBJ2-1|NA|TRBD2|TRBV6-5
CASSLLAGAYNEQFF
TGTGCCAGCAGCCTACTAGCGGGGGCGTACAATGAGCAGTTCTTC
>TRBJ2-5|NA|NA|TRBV30
CAWSVPGTSGTQYF
TGTGCCTGGAGTGTGCCCGGGACATCCGGGACCCAGTACTTC